This T cell receptor beta chain is from a study of patients and donors after allogeneic stem cell transplantation. This clonotype was recorded many times. TCRdb reprocessed the RT-PCR reads via MiXCR and lists one record per CDR3 protein. The sample shows about 960,000 distinct CDR3 sequences, over 15% of them seen only once. The sample consisted of blood, either unsorted or a sorted T cell fraction (not recorded which). This TCR was sampled from a human donor who was either an allogeneic HSCT recipient or a stem cell or donor lymphocyte infusion donor (not recorded which). It is not recorded whose cells these are; they may come from a transplant donor.

The CDR3 loop is CASRIEQGNTEAFF. Written as DNA, the CDR3 is TGTGCCAGCAGAATAGAACAGGGGAACACTGAAGCTTTCTTT. The chain uses TRBV7-8 and TRBJ1-1; possibly TRBD1 for D (6 bases). The length of the CDR3 is 14 residues. V was cut by 6 bases and J by 1 base, with 12 bases left in between. Germline V lookup: CDR1 SGHVS, CDR2 FQNEAQ. The variable domain in full, with the rest retrieved from reference TRBV7-8 and TRBJ1-1, is GAGVSQSPRYKVAKRGQDVALRCDPISGHVSLFWYQQALGQGPEFLTYFQNEAQLDKSGLPSDRFFAERPEGSVSTLKIQRTQQEDSAVYLCASRIEQGNTEAFFGQGTRLTVV.